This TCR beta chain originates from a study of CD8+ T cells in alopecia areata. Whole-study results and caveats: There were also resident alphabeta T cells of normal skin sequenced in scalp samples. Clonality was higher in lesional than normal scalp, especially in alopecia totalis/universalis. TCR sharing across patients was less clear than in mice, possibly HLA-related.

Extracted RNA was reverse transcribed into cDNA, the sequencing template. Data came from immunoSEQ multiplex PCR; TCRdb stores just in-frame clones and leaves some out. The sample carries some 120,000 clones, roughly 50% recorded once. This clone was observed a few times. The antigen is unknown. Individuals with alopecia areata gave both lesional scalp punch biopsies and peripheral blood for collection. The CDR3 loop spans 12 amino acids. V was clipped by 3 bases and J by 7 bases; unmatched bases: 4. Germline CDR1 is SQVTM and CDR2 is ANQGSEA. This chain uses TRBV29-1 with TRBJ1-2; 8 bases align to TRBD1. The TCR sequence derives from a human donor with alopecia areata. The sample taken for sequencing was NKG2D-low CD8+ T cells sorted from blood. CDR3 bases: TGCAGCGTTGAGCCAGGGGGCGGTGGCTACACCTTC. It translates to CSVEPGGGGYTF.